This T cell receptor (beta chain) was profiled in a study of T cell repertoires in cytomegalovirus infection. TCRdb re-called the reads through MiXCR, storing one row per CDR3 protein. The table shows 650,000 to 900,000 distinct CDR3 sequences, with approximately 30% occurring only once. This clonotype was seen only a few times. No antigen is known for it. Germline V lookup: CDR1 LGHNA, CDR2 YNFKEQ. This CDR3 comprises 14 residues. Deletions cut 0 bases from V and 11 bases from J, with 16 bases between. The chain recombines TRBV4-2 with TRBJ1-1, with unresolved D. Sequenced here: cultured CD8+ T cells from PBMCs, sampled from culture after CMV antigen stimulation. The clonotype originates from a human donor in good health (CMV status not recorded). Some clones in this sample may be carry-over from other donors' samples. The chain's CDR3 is CASSQEPADSGAFF. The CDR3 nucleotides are TGTGCCAGCAGCCAAGAACCGGCGGACTCGGGCGCTTTCTTT.